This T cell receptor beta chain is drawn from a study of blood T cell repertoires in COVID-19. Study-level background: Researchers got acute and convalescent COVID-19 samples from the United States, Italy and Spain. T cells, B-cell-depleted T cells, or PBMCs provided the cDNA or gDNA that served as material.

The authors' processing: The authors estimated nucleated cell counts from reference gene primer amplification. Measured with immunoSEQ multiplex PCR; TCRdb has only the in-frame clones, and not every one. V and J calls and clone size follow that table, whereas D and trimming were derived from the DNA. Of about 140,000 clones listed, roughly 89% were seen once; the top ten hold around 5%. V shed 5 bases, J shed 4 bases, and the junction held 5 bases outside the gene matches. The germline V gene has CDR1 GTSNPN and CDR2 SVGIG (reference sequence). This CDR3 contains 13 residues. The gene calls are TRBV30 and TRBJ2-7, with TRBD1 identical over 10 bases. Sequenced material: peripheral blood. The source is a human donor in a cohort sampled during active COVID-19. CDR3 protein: CAWDRDRGYEQYF. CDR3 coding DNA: TGTGCCTGGGACCGGGACAGGGGTTACGAGCAGTACTTC.